The clone carrying this TCR beta chain was seen once. This sample was taken from a study of T cell responses to AZD1222 COVID-19 vaccine. The CDR3 runs 14 residues. Germline assignment: CDR1 MDHEN and CDR2 SYDVKM. The germline V and J ends were trimmed by 2 bases and 5 bases, with 10 bases remaining between them. Clones were sequenced by immunoSEQ multiplex PCR, and TCRdb holds only the in-frame ones, with some missing. The sample holds 150,000 to 160,000 clones, 75% to 90% seen once. This TCR was recovered from an adult who had recovered from COVID-19. Sequencing used peripheral blood, obtained after recovery from COVID-19. J is TRBJ1-5 and V is TRBV28; D ambiguous. This CDR3 reads CASSLKGADQPQHF. CDR3 in DNA: TGTGCCAGCAGTTTAAAGGGAGCCGATCAGCCCCAGCATTTT.